These 23 T cell receptor beta chains share one sample of origin, sequenced in a study of cytomegalovirus exposure and HLA in healthy donors. The PCR used 60 Vbeta and 13 Jbeta primers. The method was immunoSEQ multiplex PCR; TCRdb's version includes in-frame clones alone and lacks a portion of them. The sample records more than 150,000 clones, around 76% being singletons. The material sequenced was PBMCs. These receptors were taken from a young woman in good health and CMV-seropositive.

The chain has TRBV5-1 and TRBJ1-1, with 7 nucleotides matching TRBD1. The CDR3 length is 15 residues. The ends lost 3 bases at V and 1 base at J; junction bases unmatched: 6. The germline V gene encodes CDR1 SGHRS and CDR2 YFSETQ. The CDR3 is CASSWRDSENTEAFF. The CDR3 DNA is TGCGCCAGCAGCTGGAGGGACAGTGAGAACACTGAAGCTTTCTTT.

The genes are TRBV7-8 and TRBJ2-5; no clear D. Germline values: CDR1 SGHVS, CDR2 FQNEAQ. Deletions cut 2 bases from V and 5 bases from J, with 12 bases between. The CDR3 is 14 amino acids. For the CDR3, the DNA is TGTGCCAGCAGCTTATTACGGGTGGTGGAGACCCAGTACTTC. Protein: CASSLLRVVETQYF.

The chain has TRBV19 and TRBJ1-6; D possibly corresponds to TRBD1 (6 bases). The length of the CDR3 is 14 residues. With 6 bases removed from V and 10 bases from J, the gap between germline ends came to 16 bases. CDR1 is LNHDA and CDR2 is SQIVND in the germline V gene (reference sequence). The CDR3 nucleotides read TGTGCCAGTAGCTCCGGGCAGGGGAGATCACCCCTCCACTTT. As protein: CASSSGQGRSPLHF. The variable domain in full, completed from reference TRBV19 and TRBJ1-6, reads DGGITQSPKYLFRKEGQNVTLSCEQNLNHDAMYWYRQDPGQGLRLIYYSQIVNDFQKGDIAEGYSVSREKKESFPLTVTSAQKNPTAFYLCASSSGQGRSPLHFGNGTRLTVT.

As concerns this clone: Its ends do not fully match the called genes, so a read error is possible. The chain couples TRBV7-9 to TRBJ2-7; 9 bases are shared with TRBD1. The CDR3 sequence is 17 residues long. CDR1 and CDR2 from the germline V gene are SEHNR and FQNEAQ (reference sequence). This chain's CDR3 is CSSSPGTGISSSYEQYF. CDR3 nucleotides: TGTTCCAGCAGCCCGGGGACAGGGATTTCAAGCTCCTACGAGCAGTACTTC.

This clone appeared a few times. The V call is TRBV12-1, the J call TRBJ1-6; the table names TRBD1, a call not compared with the DNA. TRBV12-1 is a pseudogene locus. The CDR3 consists of 14 residues. CDR3 DNA sequence: TGTGCCAGCAGCTTGGGACAGGGGAATTCACCCCTCCACTTT. As protein: CASSLGQGNSPLHF.

V is TRBV7-2 and J is TRBJ1-5, with TRBD1 identical over 7 bases. Germline loops: CDR1 SGHTA, CDR2 FQGNSA. V was clipped by 2 bases and J by 4 bases; unmatched bases: 5. This CDR3 is built from 15 residues. CDR3 sequence (DNA): TGTGCCAGCAGCTTAAGGCAGGGGGAGAATCAGCCCCAGCATTTT. Protein: CASSLRQGENQPQHF.

This rearrangement joins TRBV6-5 to TRBJ2-7; D is ambiguous. The CDR3 length is 14 residues. With 0 bases removed from V and 1 base from J, the gap between germline ends came to 7 bases. Germline V gives CDR1 MNHEY, CDR2 SVGAGI. The CDR3 region has the DNA TGTGCCAGCAGTTACTCATCCAGGTCCTACGAGCAGTACTTC. The encoded protein is CASSYSSRSYEQYF.

The chain recombines TRBV5-6 with TRBJ2-7; 7 nucleotides agree with TRBD1. V lost 4 bases, J lost 4 bases, and 17 bases stayed unmatched. The V gene's germline CDR1 is SGHDT and CDR2 YYEEEE. This CDR3 comprises 17 residues. In nucleotides, the CDR3 is TGTGCCAGCAGCCTTGACAGGGCCGCACGGATTTCTTACGAGCAGTACTTC. It encodes CASSLDRAARISYEQYF.

This sequence joins TRBV4-1 and TRBJ2-5; 8 bases fit TRBD2. The V segment lost 0 bases and the J segment 0 bases; nucleotides outside the gene matches: 9. The CDR3 length is 18 residues. Germline CDR1 and CDR2: MGHRA and YSYEKL. The CDR3 is CASSQDPRGGPDQETQYF. CDR3 nucleotide sequence: TGCGCCAGCAGCCAAGACCCTCGGGGGGGCCCGGACCAAGAGACCCAGTACTTC.

Comments on this clone: One junction end does not reproduce the germline sequence, and a read error may be involved. Different DNA sequences within this sample yield the same CDR3. The chain recombines TRBV6-5 with TRBJ1-5, with TRBD1 matching 9 bases. This CDR3 comprises 13 residues. Germline V gene data show CDR1 as MNHEY and CDR2 as SVGAGI. The CDR3 protein is CASSRTGEQPQHF. For the CDR3, the DNA is TGTGCCAGCAGCCGGACAGGGGAACAGCCCCAGCACTTT.

The chain carries TRBV6-1 and TRBJ1-5; TRBD1 might be the D (6 bases). The ends were cut back, 2 bases at V and 9 bases at J, with 17 bases in the middle. The CDR3 is 15 residues long. Germline V lookup: CDR1 MNHNS, CDR2 SASEGT. The CDR3 DNA follows: TGTGCCAGCAGTGAATCCGGGACAAAGAGCCCGCCCCAGCATTTT. Protein product: CASSESGTKSPPQHF.

CDR3 DNA sequence: TGTGCCAGCAGTCTAGGACAGGGGAGTAATGAAGCTTTCTTT. It translates to CASSLGQGSNEAFF. This chain uses TRBV28 with TRBJ1-1; the match to TRBD1 covers 9 bases. This CDR3 region has 14 residues. Looked up from germline, CDR1 is MDHEN and CDR2 is SYDVKM. V lost 5 bases, J lost 7 bases, and 8 bases stayed unmatched.

V and J are TRBV10-3 and TRBJ2-7, with D tentatively TRBD2 (7 bases). CDR1 and CDR2 (germline): ENHRY, SYGVKD. V was pared by 6 bases and J by 5 bases, with 14 bases between. The CDR3 has 13 residues. The CDR3 region has the DNA TGTGCCATCAGGGTGGGGGGGCACGACGAGCAGTACTTC. Translating it yields CAIRVGGHDEQYF.

This clone was detected a few times. Germline and junction disagree at one end, which may indicate a read error. This chain connects TRBV7-9 to TRBJ2-3; TRBD2 matches 8 bases. The CDR3 runs to 15 residues. Germline CDR1 reads SEHNR; CDR2 reads FQNEAQ (reference sequence). CDR3 in DNA: TGTTCCAGCAGCTTGACGGGGGGGAGCACAGATACGCAGTATTTT. Its translation is CSSSLTGGSTDTQYF.

The chain is built from TRBV4-2 and TRBJ1-6; unclear D gene. This CDR3 region has 18 residues. The germline V gene has CDR1 LGHNA and CDR2 YNFKEQ. Trimming left V 0 bases short and J 9 bases short, with 21 bases between. DNA for the CDR3: TGTGCCAGCAGCCAAGATGATGTTTCGGGGAATCGGGGTTCACCCCTCCACTTT. It codes for CASSQDDVSGNRGSPLHF.

This chain joins TRBV15 and TRBJ2-2; the match to TRBD1 covers 11 bases. The CDR3 has 15 amino acids. The V segment lost 9 bases and the J segment 7 bases; nucleotides outside the gene matches: 10. Germline CDR1 is LNHNV and CDR2 is YYDKDF (reference sequence). CDR3 protein: CATNRGQGDDGELFF. CDR3 coding DNA: TGTGCCACTAACCGGGGACAGGGGGACGACGGGGAGCTGTTTTTT.

The rearrangement uses TRBV28 and TRBJ2-7, with 12 bases matching TRBD2. Germline V lookup: CDR1 MDHEN, CDR2 SYDVKM. Trimming cost V 5 bases and J 0 bases; bases outside gene matches: 14. CDR3 length equals 19 residues. In DNA, the CDR3 is TGTGCCAGCAGTCCAGGGGGGTGGGGACTAGCGGGCTTCTCCTACGAGCAGTACTTC. Translated: CASSPGGWGLAGFSYEQYF.

This sequence joins TRBV9 and TRBJ1-2, with TRBD1 matching 10 bases. CDR3 length: 15 residues. Germline V lookup: CDR1 SGDLS, CDR2 YYNGEE. V dropped 4 bases and J dropped 1; count of bases not matched to a gene: 4. The DNA of the CDR3 is TGTGCCAGCAGCCCGGGACAGGGGTTTAACTATGGCTACACCTTC. Translated, it gives CASSPGQGFNYGYTF.

The chain joins TRBV7-2 to TRBJ2-5; 8 bases are shared with TRBD2. Germline loops: CDR1 SGHTA, CDR2 FQGNSA. V trimming: 4 bases; J trimming: 4 bases; junction bases outside the gene matches: 5. The CDR3 is made up of 14 amino acids. CDR3 DNA sequence: TGTGCCAGCAGCTACGGGGGGGCCCGAGAGACCCAGTACTTC. Translated, it gives CASSYGGARETQYF.

The V call is TRBV19, the J call TRBJ2-6; 11 nucleotides align to TRBD1. This CDR3 is built from 16 residues. Germline assignment: CDR1 LNHDA and CDR2 SQIVND (reference sequence). With 7 bases clipped from V and 3 bases from J, the junction kept 5 bases outside the gene matches. CDR3 DNA: TGTGCCAGTACTCGGGACAGGGGGTTTGGGGCCAACGTCCTGACTTTC. Its protein product is CASTRDRGFGANVLTF.

In this sample, this clone turned up a few times. The chain is built from TRBV5-4 and TRBJ2-3; possible D gene TRBD1, 5 bases. Looked up from germline, CDR1 is SGHNT and CDR2 is YYREEE (reference sequence). The CDR3 loop spans 12 amino acids. The CDR3 is CVWGSLTDTQYF. The CDR3 bases are TGTGTATGGGGCTCGCTCACAGATACGCAGTATTTT. The variable domain in full, with the rest retrieved from reference TRBV5-4 and TRBJ2-3, is ETGVTQSPTHLIKTRGQQVTLRCSSQSGHNTVSWYQQALGQGPQFIFQYYREEENGRGNFPPRFSGLQFPNYSSELNVNALELDDSALYLCVWGSLTDTQYFGPGTRLTVL.

V gene TRBV7-3 combines with J gene TRBJ2-2; perhaps TRBD1 as D (5 bases). The CDR3 sequence is 15 residues long. V dropped 5 bases and J dropped 2 bases, with 12 bases sitting between them. Looked up from germline, CDR1 is SGHTA and CDR2 is FQGTGA. CDR3 bases: TGTGCCAGCAGCCTTGGGGCAAGCAACACCGGGGAGCTGTTTTTT. It encodes CASSLGASNTGELFF.

This clone was observed a handful of times. CDR3 coding DNA: TGCGCCAGCAGCCAAGATAGATACGAGCAGTACTTC. It translates to CASSQDRYEQYF. The rearrangement links TRBV4-1 to TRBJ2-7; D gene ambiguous. The CDR3 runs to 12 residues. Between the trimmed V and J ends, which lost 0 bases and 4 bases, there was a span of 4 bases. Germline CDR1 is MGHRA and CDR2 is YSYEKL.